This TCR beta chain was sequenced during a study of persistence of HIV-infected CD4 T cells. Stimulation used 10 ug/mL lysate from CMV-infected fibroblasts. Memory cells lacking CD40L and CD69 with high CD45RO were sorted. Germline CDR1 reads WNHNN; CDR2 reads SYGVQD (reference sequence). V dropped 2 bases and J dropped 3; count of bases not matched to a gene: 5. The CDR3 covers 15 residues. This was the immunoSEQ version 4 assay in survey mode. Profiled with immunoSEQ multiplex PCR; TCRdb holds only in-frame clones, not every one. The sample shows 48,000 or so clones, around 72% of them seen only once. Regarding this clone: Its antigen is still unknown.

The sequence was collected from an adult man with HIV who was CMV-seropositive. The material was CD4+ T cells sorted from PBMCs after roughly 18-hour stimulation, obtained from a patient who received antiretroviral therapy. The rearrangement links TRBV10-1 to TRBJ2-3, with TRBD1 identical over 7 bases. CDR3 DNA: TGCGCCAGCAGTGAGCCACAGGGGAGTACAGATACGCAGTATTTT. This encodes CASSEPQGSTDTQYF.